These 11 T cell receptor beta chains originate from one sample sequenced in a study of a mutant IDH1 vaccine in newly diagnosed glioma. The method was immunoSEQ multiplex PCR; TCRdb's version includes in-frame clones alone and lacks a portion of them. The sample records under 50,000 clones, around nine tenths being singletons. Time point indicated: week 35, safety follow-up. Each dose delivered 300 ug of mutant IDH1 20-mer peptide subcutaneously with imiquimod. For these TCRs, the target antigens are not known. The source was PBMCs, collected from a glioma patient whose treatment included an IDH1 peptide vaccine. These receptors were taken from a woman aged 40 to 50 with glioma.

The V gene is TRBV7-2, the J gene TRBJ2-2, with 16 bases fitting TRBD2. With V trimmed by 5 bases and J by 4 bases, 7 bases remained unmatched. Germline CDR1 is SGHTA and CDR2 is FQGNSA. The CDR3 consists of 18 residues. This CDR3 reads CASSAGLAGGHGTGELFF. For the CDR3, the DNA is TGTGCCAGCAGCGCGGGACTAGCGGGGGGGCATGGCACCGGGGAGCTGTTTTTT.

The CDR3 loop is CASSLSAGGRGGTQYF. CDR3 nucleotide sequence: TGCGCCAGCAGCCTTTCAGCGGGGGGGCGCGGTGGTACGCAGTATTTT. The gene calls are TRBV4-3 and TRBJ2-3, with TRBD2 identical over 10 bases. After removal of 4 bases from V and 8 bases from J, the junction contained 12 bases not matched to a gene. Looked up from germline, CDR1 is LGHNA and CDR2 is YSLEER. CDR3 length: 16 residues.

The chain links TRBV6-1 to TRBJ2-7; TRBD2 might be the D (6 bases). Germline V gives CDR1 MNHNS, CDR2 SASEGT. CDR3 size: 15 residues. Trimming removed 7 bases at V and 4 bases at J, with 20 bases between. This CDR3 reads CASISYGGEGYEQYF. CDR3 nucleotide sequence: TGTGCCAGCATCTCATACGGGGGAGAGGGGTACGAGCAGTACTTC.

The V gene is TRBV7-9, the J gene TRBJ2-7, with D unclear. This CDR3 contains 13 residues. V gave up 0 bases and J gave up 9 bases, with 12 bases separating them. Germline loops: CDR1 SEHNR, CDR2 FQNEAQ (reference sequence). CDR3 nucleotide sequence: TGTGCCAGCAGCTTAGCCAACCCCTCCGGGCAGTACTTC. Encoded protein: CASSLANPSGQYF.

The chain employs TRBV7-2 and TRBJ2-5, with D perhaps matching TRBD1 (6 bases). V was trimmed by 3 bases and J by 1 base, leaving 9 bases between them. Germline CDR1 and CDR2: SGHTA and FQGNSA. The CDR3 has 14 residues. Written as DNA, the CDR3 is TGTGCCAGCAGCTTGGGGACACCCCAAGAGACCCAGTACTTC. It is translated as CASSLGTPQETQYF.

The V gene is TRBV29-1, the J gene TRBJ1-1; D is undetermined. Trimming shortened V by 7 bases and J by 2 bases, and 8 bases separated the two germline ends. CDR1 and CDR2 (germline): SQVTM, ANQGSEA. The CDR3 loop spans 11 amino acids. DNA of the CDR3: TGCAGCGCCAGACTTAACACTGAAGCTTTCTTT. It translates to CSARLNTEAFF.

The chain links TRBV19 to TRBJ2-1; 10 bases agree with TRBD1. The CDR3 consists of 19 residues. Germline loops: CDR1 LNHDA, CDR2 SQIVND (reference sequence). J was trimmed by 0 bases and V by 4 bases; bases with no gene match: 12. CDR3 region: CASSKPGQGYRSSYNEQFF. CDR3 sequence (DNA): TGTGCCAGTAGTAAACCGGGACAGGGGTATCGGAGCTCCTACAATGAGCAGTTCTTC.

The V gene is TRBV6-5, the J gene TRBJ2-1; D ambiguous. The CDR3 runs to 15 residues. From germline, CDR1 is MNHEY and CDR2 SVGAGI. Trimming stripped 2 bases from V and 7 bases from J, with 15 bases between. The CDR3 is CASSYVPHVRNEQFF. DNA of the CDR3: TGTGCCAGCAGTTACGTGCCACATGTGAGGAATGAGCAGTTCTTC.

J is TRBJ1-2 and V is TRBV7-8; D remains ambiguous. Deletions cut 4 bases from V and 6 bases from J, with 9 bases between. The germline CDR1 and CDR2 sequences are SGHVS and FQNEAQ. The CDR3 length is 12 residues. CDR3 DNA sequence: TGTGCCAGCAGCTCCGGCCTAGATGGCTACACCTTC. Protein: CASSSGLDGYTF.

This clone was counted once. The chain is built from TRBV4-1 and TRBJ1-4; possibly TRBD1 for D (5 bases). The CDR3 covers 17 residues. The V gene's germline CDR1 is MGHRA and CDR2 YSYEKL. Trimming removed 0 bases from V and 4 bases from J, with 15 bases in between. The CDR3 here is CASSQDRLFGGNEKLFF. For the CDR3, the DNA is TGCGCCAGCAGCCAAGATAGGCTATTTGGGGGTAATGAAAAACTGTTTTTT.

This chain connects TRBV7-6 to TRBJ1-4; the D is unclear. The CDR3 spans 14 residues. The V and J ends lost 3 bases and 0 bases respectively, with 5 bases between them. Per germline, CDR1 SGHVS and CDR2 FNYEAQ. Here the CDR3 reads CASSLSPTNEKLFF. DNA of the CDR3: TGTGCCAGCAGCTTGTCCCCAACTAATGAAAAACTGTTTTTT.